One and the same sample provided the 2 T cell receptor beta chains below, sequenced in a study of beta chain features in type 1 diabetes. What was sequenced were expressed TCRB transcripts, since all of the isolated RNA had been reverse transcribed. The repertoire was sequenced with immunoSEQ multiplex PCR; TCRdb's copy has only in-frame clones and lacks some. The sample contains 310,000 or so clones, 9.3% of which appear only once. Broader study findings: TCRB CDR3s were moderately but significantly shorter in Type 1 diabetes patients in all four CD4+ subsets.

Antigen specificity for these receptors is unknown. Material for sequencing was central memory CD4+ T cells from blood. The source of these receptors is a man younger than 45 with type 1 diabetes.

The chain uses TRBV10-3 and TRBJ1-4; unclear D gene. Germline V gene sequence: CDR1 ENHRY, CDR2 SYGVKD. V shed 0 bases and J shed 8 bases, with 16 bases lying between them. The length of the CDR3 is 16 residues. CDR3 loop: CAISESEGKVSEKLFF. CDR3 sequence (DNA): TGTGCCATCAGTGAGTCGGAGGGCAAAGTAAGCGAAAAACTGTTTTTT.

This clone was observed a handful of times. V gene TRBV15 combines with J gene TRBJ1-2, with TRBD1 identical over 8 bases. CDR1 is LNHNV and CDR2 is YYDKDF in the germline V gene (reference sequence). Germline trimming cut 5 bases from V and 4 bases from J; bases unmatched to any gene: 12. The length of the CDR3 is 16 residues. CDR3 DNA: TGTGCCACCAGCCGGACAGGGAGCCTAGTGGGCTATGGCTACACCTTC. Its translation: CATSRTGSLVGYGYTF.